Listed below are T cell receptor beta chains from one sample, sequenced in a study of T cells expressing NK-cell markers. One entry per CDR3 protein, without DNA, is what TCRdb gives after re-calling the 5' RACE reads. The sample includes approximately 440,000 distinct CDR3 sequences. The specimen was blood T cells: a sorted CD56 or NKG2C T cell subset, CD4+ or CD8+ T cells, or bulk PBMC T cells (not recorded which). The receptors stem from a woman aged 45-65 years in good health. Both conserved end residues are part of each CDR3. The order of the fields is CDR3 protein, V gene, J gene.

CASSSSGQQGTEAFF	TRBV11-2	TRBJ1-1
CASSRDRISGNTIYF	TRBV6-5	TRBJ1-3
CASSLASVVNTEAFF	TRBV5-5	TRBJ1-1
CASSQQGGDGEQFF	TRBV11-2	TRBJ2-1
CASSWAGGRKSGELFF	TRBV7-3	TRBJ2-2
CASMRGLLGNTIYF	TRBV6-5	TRBJ1-3
CASSFQGHTDTQYF	TRBV5-1	TRBJ2-3
CASSPDTYEQYF	TRBV7-6	TRBJ2-7
CASRPGRQNYGYTF	TRBV4-1	TRBJ1-2
CATRRRGSTDTQYF	TRBV15	TRBJ2-3
CASSSGIGQGAAGELFF	TRBV4-2	TRBJ2-2
CASSPGAAGGPNVQYF	TRBV5-1	TRBJ2-3
CATSRRQGYGNQPQHF	TRBV15	TRBJ1-5
CSARRVDEQFF	TRBV20-1	TRBJ2-1
CASSFPGLAGPYNEQFF	TRBV7-2	TRBJ2-1
CASSPTGLSPLHF	TRBV6-5	TRBJ1-6
CASTGTGYTGELFF	TRBV25-1	TRBJ2-2
CASSQGASGDTEAFF	TRBV4-2	TRBJ1-1
CAIRGGTSGSAGEQFF	TRBV10-3	TRBJ2-1
CASSYWGQGPSQETQYF	TRBV6-2/TRBV6-3	TRBJ2-5
CATSRSRSGGEQYF	TRBV15	TRBJ2-7
CASSFYGSGYNEQFF	TRBV11-3	TRBJ2-1
CASSIGWRGGGTDTQYF	TRBV19	TRBJ2-3
CATSDRSGQGLREPQHF	TRBV24-1	TRBJ1-5
CSAGEGDTGELFF	TRBV20-1	TRBJ2-2
CAWWNGRETQYF	TRBV30	TRBJ2-5
CASSFRAPTQETQYF	TRBV5-1	TRBJ2-5
CASSRLAGDGMKSYEQYF	TRBV3-1	TRBJ2-7
CASSRSIGDSYNSPLHF	TRBV6-6	TRBJ1-6
CASSGSGPLNEQFF	TRBV9	TRBJ2-1
CSAPGGVDTGELFF	TRBV29-1	TRBJ2-2
CSESSGRSTDTQYF	TRBV29-1	TRBJ2-3
CASSQARGTGSSREQYF	TRBV14	TRBJ2-7
CSATPVGSYNSPLHF	TRBV20-1	TRBJ1-6
CASNREVGQRNEQFF	TRBV5-1	TRBJ2-1
CSVLAVLNNEQFF	TRBV29-1	TRBJ2-1
CASSVEVDYGYTF	TRBV9	TRBJ1-2
CASSVKGVLGEKLFF	TRBV7-9	TRBJ1-4
CASRPRTGLNTGELFF	TRBV4-1	TRBJ2-2
CASSSDAQRQETQYF	TRBV12-3/TRBV12-4	TRBJ2-5
CASSHRDRYNEQFF	TRBV7-8	TRBJ2-1
CATEEGPNTGELFF	TRBV24-1	TRBJ2-2
CAWSVGRTGDYTF	TRBV30	TRBJ1-2
CASSSILGNTIYF	TRBV11-3	TRBJ1-3
CASSSGLRLTETQYF	TRBV5-6	TRBJ2-5
CASSQYGSIQYF	TRBV3-1	TRBJ2-4
CASSDLWGVPQETQYF	TRBV2	TRBJ2-5
CASSQVPSGGNIQYF	TRBV3-1	TRBJ2-4
CATRGHSNSPLHF	TRBV12-3/TRBV12-4	TRBJ1-6
CASRQGSSTDTQYF	TRBV12-3/TRBV12-4	TRBJ2-3